The rows below give T cell receptor beta chains drawn from one sample of a study of blood T cells in healthy people across ages. From the 5' RACE reads, TCRdb called clonotypes with MiXCR, one entry per CDR3 protein. This table has around 1.7 million distinct CDR3 sequences, 28% appearing once. The sequencing input was blood. The origin of the receptors is a woman between 25 and 40 years old in good health. Both conserved end residues are part of each CDR3. D genes are given only for firm matches. Clone sizes are given selectively: once, few, many, or a class where the clone is expanded.

TGTGCCAGCAGCCAAGGGACAGGTGCCTATGGCTACACCTTC	CASSQGTGAYGYTF	TRBD1	many	14	TRBJ1-2	TRBV5-4
TGTGCCAACCGAGCCCAGGGCTATAATTCACCCCTCCACTTT	CANRAQGYNSPLHF	NA	many	14	TRBJ1-6	TRBV10-3
TGTGCCAGCAGCTTGGACAGCTTCTATGAAAAACTGTTTTTT	CASSLDSFYEKLFF	NA	NA	14	TRBJ1-4	TRBV7-2
TGCGCCAGAAGCGGTGGTACCAGGGGGCCTAATCAGCCCCAGCATTTT	CARSGGTRGPNQPQHF	TRBD1	NA	16	TRBJ1-5	TRBV5-6
TGTGCCAGCGGCTACTTGGGGCTGGGAGCCTACGAGCAGTACTTC	CASGYLGLGAYEQYF	NA	many	15	TRBJ2-7	TRBV7-9
TGCAGCGTTGAAGGATGGGGTAGGCCCCGCTATGAGCAGTTCTTC	CSVEGWGRPRYEQFF	NA	NA	15	TRBJ2-1	TRBV29-1
TGTGCCAGCAGTGGCCGGGGAACCCCTAGCTATGGCTACACCTTC	CASSGRGTPSYGYTF	NA	NA	15	TRBJ1-2	TRBV28
TGTGCCTGGAGTAAAGGCGCAGGGGGCTACGAGCAGTACTTC	CAWSKGAGGYEQYF	TRBD1	NA	14	TRBJ2-7	TRBV30
TGCGCCAGCAGCCGCGCGGGGTCTGACTATGGCTACACCTTC	CASSRAGSDYGYTF	NA	NA	14	TRBJ1-2	TRBV5-1
TGTGCCAGCAGCCCCGGGCTACCCAAGACTAGCGGGAGCTCGCAGTATTTT	CASSPGLPKTSGSSQYF	TRBD2	many	17	TRBJ2-3	TRBV7-6
TGCAGTGCTAGTACAGGCGGGGAGCTGTTTTTT	CSASTGGELFF	NA	NA	11	TRBJ2-2	TRBV20-1
TGTGCCAGCAGCCTACCTTTTTCACCCCTCCACTTT	CASSLPFSPLHF	NA	NA	12	TRBJ1-6	TRBV7-6
TGTGCCAGCAGACCCACAGGAACTGAGACCCAGTACTTC	CASRPTGTETQYF	NA	many	13	TRBJ2-5	TRBV12-3/TRBV12-4
TGCGCCAGCAGCTCAACCGGTCAGGGGGGGGGGGGTGAGCAGTTCTTC	CASSSTGQGGGGEQFF	NA	NA	16	TRBJ2-1	TRBV10-2
TGCAGTGCCATAAATAGCGGGAGGTCTCCCGCCGAGCAGTACTTC	CSAINSGRSPAEQYF	TRBD2	many	15	TRBJ2-7	TRBV20-1
TGTGCCAGCAGTAGTCGATTGGGGTCGCTGGAATACAATGAGCAGTTCTTC	CASSSRLGSLEYNEQFF	NA	many	17	TRBJ2-1	TRBV12-3/TRBV12-4
TGCGCTTACAAACGCGGGACAGGGAATGAAAAACTGTTTTTT	CAYKRGTGNEKLFF	TRBD1	few	14	TRBJ1-4	TRBV5-1
TGTGCCAGCAGCTTAGAAATTAACGGGGAGCTGTTTTTT	CASSLEINGELFF	NA	NA	13	TRBJ2-2	TRBV11-1
TGTGCCAGCAGCCCGGACAGGGCTGATTCACCCCTCCACTTT	CASSPDRADSPLHF	TRBD1	few	14	TRBJ1-6	TRBV7-8
TGCGCCAGCAGCATACTAGCGGGAGGCACAGATACGCAGTATTTT	CASSILAGGTDTQYF	TRBD2	NA	15	TRBJ2-3	TRBV5-1
TGTGCCACCAGCGGTAGAGTGGGGCAAGAGACCCAGTACTTC	CATSGRVGQETQYF	NA	few	14	TRBJ2-5	TRBV15
TGTGCCAGCCACGGTCCGGAGAGAGATACGCAGTATTTT	CASHGPERDTQYF	NA	many	13	TRBJ2-3	TRBV27
TGTGCCAGCAGTTTACTTGGGTCAGATACGCAGTATTTT	CASSLLGSDTQYF	NA	few	13	TRBJ2-3	TRBV27
TGCGCCAGCAGCCGAGAAGGGACAGAGCTCAATGAGCAGTTCTTC	CASSREGTELNEQFF	TRBD1	NA	15	TRBJ2-1	TRBV4-1
TGCAGCGTTGAGGGACAGGGGGCCGGTCACCCCCAGCATTTT	CSVEGQGAGHPQHF	TRBD1	few	14	TRBJ1-5	TRBV29-1
TGTGCCAGCAGCTTAGCAGGAGGGGGTTTCGATGAGCAGTTCTTC	CASSLAGGGFDEQFF	NA	few	15	TRBJ2-1	TRBV11-2
TGCAGCGTTGAAGAAAGAGCGGGAGGCTCTGAAGCTTTCTTT	CSVEERAGGSEAFF	NA	NA	14	TRBJ1-1	TRBV29-1
TGTGCCAGCAGCCCTCGAGTGTCCTACAATGAGCAGTACTTC	CASSPRVSYNEQYF	NA	NA	14	TRBJ2-7	TRBV3-1
TGTGCCAGCAGCTCGGGACAGGGGGCGCCGAGAGGCTACACCTTC	CASSSGQGAPRGYTF	TRBD1	NA	15	TRBJ1-2	TRBV7-2